Below, 30 T cell receptor beta chains from the same sample are listed, as sequenced in a study of shared clonotypes between healthy human individuals. This table comes from immunoSEQ multiplex PCR, and its TCRdb copy is limited to in-frame clones, with some not included. The sample has 550,000 to 800,000 clones, roughly 70% seen once. Sequencing was performed on memory CD4+ T cells sorted from blood. Subset meaning: CD45RA-negative fraction. Receptor source: a woman aged 25 to 45 in good health.

The chain combines TRBV19 with TRBJ1-2; D is possibly TRBD1 (5 bases). Germline CDR1 reads LNHDA; CDR2 reads SQIVND (reference sequence). Trimming cost V 5 bases and J 8 bases, with 15 bases left between them. CDR3 size: 13 residues. In DNA form, the CDR3 reads TGTGCCAGTAGTCACCCGGGACGGTGGGGCTACACCTTC. Translation gives CASSHPGRWGYTF.

Of note for this clone: This sample includes further DNA sequences coding for the same CDR3. This chain uses TRBV5-1 with TRBJ2-7, with TRBD2 matching over 12 bases. CDR1 is SGHRS and CDR2 is YFSETQ in the germline V gene. There are 15 residues in the CDR3. Germline trimming cut 0 bases from V and 3 bases from J; bases unmatched to any gene: 1. CDR3 sequence: CASSLGLAGVYEQYF. The CDR3 DNA reads as TGCGCCAGCAGCTTGGGACTAGCGGGAGTCTACGAGCAGTACTTC.

This clone was seen a handful of times. This rearrangement joins TRBV11-3 to TRBJ2-7, with D possibly being TRBD2 (5 bases). The V gene lost 4 bases and the J gene lost 9 bases, with 19 bases spanning the gap. The CDR3 has 14 amino acids. Germline-derived CDR1 and CDR2 are SGHNT and YENEEA. The DNA of the CDR3 is TGTGCCAGCAGCTCCCTCCCAAGTGCCGGGGTGCAGTACTTC. Protein product: CASSSLPSAGVQYF.

The chain links TRBV28 to TRBJ2-5; D not resolved. V was trimmed by 3 bases and J by 3 bases, leaving 11 bases between them. CDR3 length equals 14 residues. Looked up from germline, CDR1 is MDHEN and CDR2 is SYDVKM. The CDR3 here is CASSFRVFKETQYF. As DNA, the CDR3 is TGTGCCAGCAGTTTTCGGGTCTTTAAAGAGACCCAGTACTTC.

V usage is TRBV5-1 and J usage is TRBJ2-5, with D maybe TRBD1 (6 bases). The CDR3 extends over 15 amino acids. CDR1 SGHRS and CDR2 YFSETQ come from the germline V gene. The ends were cut back, 1 base at V and 1 base at J, with 11 bases in the middle. Here the CDR3 DNA reads TGCGCCAGCAGCTTGACAACAGGGACCCAAGAGACCCAGTACTTC. It codes for CASSLTTGTQETQYF.

The chain is built from TRBV15 and TRBJ2-1; D ambiguous. The germline V and J ends were trimmed by 5 bases and 7 bases, with 15 bases remaining between them. In germline, CDR1 is LNHNV, CDR2 YYDKDF (reference sequence). The CDR3 runs 14 residues. The CDR3 DNA is TGTGCCACCAGCCGGATGTTTTCCTCGAATGAGCAGTTCTTC. It specifies CATSRMFSSNEQFF.

The CDR3 protein is CASSPRGTQLIAKNIQYF. CDR3 DNA sequence: TGTGCCAGCAGCCCCAGGGGGACCCAACTTATAGCCAAAAACATTCAGTACTTC. The chain uses TRBV28 and TRBJ2-4; 7 bases agree with TRBD1. Per germline, CDR1 MDHEN and CDR2 SYDVKM. The CDR3 has 18 amino acids. The J segment lost 0 bases and the V segment lost 6 bases, leaving 14 bases of the junction unmatched.

The rearrangement uses TRBV6-6 and TRBJ2-2; D remains ambiguous. There are 11 residues in the CDR3. Per the germline V gene, CDR1 is MNHNY and CDR2 is SVGAGI (reference sequence). Between the trimmed V and J ends, which lost 5 bases and 7 bases, there was a span of 5 bases. CDR3 region: CASSPYGELFF. The CDR3 nucleotides are TGTGCCAGCAGTCCTTACGGGGAGCTGTTTTTT.

J is TRBJ2-1 and V is TRBV7-9; possibly TRBD2 for D (5 bases). The CDR3 extends over 13 amino acids. Deletions cut 3 bases from V and 5 bases from J, with 8 bases between. The germline gives CDR1 SEHNR, CDR2 FQNEAQ (reference sequence). The chain's CDR3 is CASSFFGDNEQFF. The CDR3 nucleotides read TGTGCCAGCAGCTTTTTCGGGGACAATGAGCAGTTCTTC.

Written as DNA, the CDR3 is TGTGCCAGCAGAGAACAGGGTTCTGCCAAAAACATTCAGTACTTC. This sequence encodes CASREQGSAKNIQYF. The chain recombines TRBV6-5 with TRBJ2-4; D possibly corresponds to TRBD1 (6 bases). This CDR3 spans 15 amino acids. CDR1 is MNHEY, CDR2 SVGAGI, per germline. Trimming took 6 bases from V and 1 from J, leaving 13 bases between them.

The chain recombines TRBV29-1 with TRBJ2-3, with 7 nucleotides matching TRBD2. The V gene's germline CDR1 is SQVTM and CDR2 ANQGSEA. The CDR3 totals 14 residues. The trim removed 2 bases at V and 5 bases at J, leaving 7 bases unmatched. CDR3 sequence reads: CSVELTSGGDTQYF. The CDR3 coding sequence is TGCAGCGTTGAATTAACCTCGGGGGGAGATACGCAGTATTTT.

CDR3 nucleotides: TGTGCCAGCAGCCAATGGGGAAAAGAGACCCAGTACTTC. Translating gives CASSQWGKETQYF. The chain is built from TRBV14 and TRBJ2-5; D remains ambiguous. The CDR3 runs to 13 residues. Deletions cut 2 bases from V and 3 bases from J, with 7 bases between. Per the germline V gene, CDR1 is SGHDN and CDR2 is FVKESK.

The chain couples TRBV30 to TRBJ2-7, with D maybe TRBD2 (6 bases). CDR3 size: 15 residues. Germline loops: CDR1 GTSNPN, CDR2 SVGIG (reference sequence). Trimming cost V 8 bases and J 5 bases, with 25 bases left between them. CDR3 sequence: CAATPSANSLHEQYF. Written as DNA, the CDR3 is TGTGCCGCAACACCTAGCGCAAATAGCTTGCACGAGCAGTACTTC.

The chain recombines TRBV6-5 with TRBJ1-4, with D hard to call. CDR3 length equals 15 residues. Per germline, CDR1 MNHEY and CDR2 SVGAGI. Trimming took 0 bases from V and 9 from J, leaving 14 bases between them. The CDR3 protein is CASSYSRSNGKKLFF. CDR3 in DNA: TGTGCCAGCAGTTACTCGAGGAGTAACGGCAAAAAACTGTTTTTT.

This clone is a singleton in its sample. This chain links TRBV19 with TRBJ1-2; D remains unclear. V lost 3 bases and J lost 1, with 9 bases in between. The CDR3 contains 14 residues. Germline CDR1 is LNHDA and CDR2 is SQIVND (reference sequence). The CDR3 is CASSIRTVNYGYTF. The CDR3 bases are TGTGCCAGTAGTATTCGGACGGTTAACTATGGCTACACCTTC.

This chain links TRBV5-1 with TRBJ2-1; TRBD2 matches at 11 bases. After removal of 4 bases from V and 8 bases from J, the junction contained 8 bases not matched to a gene. Germline V CDR1 and CDR2: SGHRS, YFSETQ. This CDR3 has 15 residues. The CDR3 DNA follows: TGCGCCAGCAGCCCAACTAGCGGGAGTGCCGATGAGCAGTTCTTC. This translates into CASSPTSGSADEQFF.

The V gene is TRBV4-1, the J gene TRBJ2-7; tentative D call: TRBD2 (6 bases). This CDR3 is 15 amino acids long. Germline values: CDR1 MGHRA, CDR2 YSYEKL. Trimming left V 2 bases short and J 6 bases short, with 17 bases between. Written as DNA, the CDR3 is TGCGCCAGCAGCCAACCCGGGCGGACTAATGCCGAGCAGTACTTC. Translation gives CASSQPGRTNAEQYF.

The rearrangement uses TRBV19 and TRBJ1-2, with unresolved D. The CDR3 has 15 amino acids. Trimming removed 1 base at V and 5 bases at J, with 14 bases between. Germline assignment: CDR1 LNHDA and CDR2 SQIVND (reference sequence). The CDR3 DNA reads TGTGCCAGTAGTATAGGGGCCAGCGCGGGATATGGCTACACCTTC. Translated: CASSIGASAGYGYTF.

This chain uses TRBV5-1 with TRBJ2-1; perhaps D is TRBD1 or TRBD2 (5 bases each). Germline assignment: CDR1 SGHRS and CDR2 YFSETQ. This CDR3 is built from 15 residues. Trimming removed 1 base at V and 7 bases at J, with 15 bases between. The DNA of the CDR3 is TGCGCCAGCAGCTTGCTCGGGACGCCGGGTAATGAGCAGTTCTTC. Translation gives CASSLLGTPGNEQFF.

The CDR3, as DNA: TGTGCCAGCAGCTTAGCGCAGATTAGGGGCAATGAGCAGTTCTTC. Translated: CASSLAQIRGNEQFF. This chain uses TRBV7-9 with TRBJ2-1, with D possibly TRBD1 on 5 matching bases. CDR1 and CDR2 from the germline V gene are SEHNR and FQNEAQ (reference sequence). Trimming left V 0 bases short and J 6 bases short, with 12 bases between. There are 15 residues in the CDR3. The full variable domain, rest sourced from reference TRBV7-9 and TRBJ2-1, is DTGVSQNPRHKITKRGQNVTFRCDPISEHNRLYWYRQTLGQGPEFLTYFQNEAQLEKSRLLSDRFSAERPKGSFSTLEIQRTEQGDSAMYLCASSLAQIRGNEQFFGPGTRLTVL.

This clone was recorded once. The chain employs TRBV4-1 and TRBJ2-5, with 11 bases fitting TRBD2. CDR3 size: 18 residues. Germline CDR1 and CDR2: MGHRA and YSYEKL. Trimming cost V 1 base and J 4 bases; bases outside gene matches: 11. The CDR3 region is CASSQAPELAGVAETQYF. Here the CDR3 DNA reads TGCGCCAGCAGCCAAGCGCCGGAACTAGCGGGAGTGGCAGAGACCCAGTACTTC.

This chain links TRBV6-1 with TRBJ2-7; 9 positions agree with TRBD2. V dropped 0 bases and J dropped 7; count of bases not matched to a gene: 10. CDR1 is MNHNS, CDR2 SASEGT, per germline. The CDR3 runs to 16 residues. CDR3 loop: CASSEALAGRVVEQYF. For the CDR3, the DNA is TGTGCCAGCAGTGAAGCCCTAGCGGGAAGGGTAGTAGAGCAGTACTTC.

This clone was detected once. V is TRBV27 and J is TRBJ1-1, with D uncertain. In germline, CDR1 is MNHEY, CDR2 SMNVEV (reference sequence). The ends were cut back, 6 bases at V and 0 bases at J, with 8 bases in the middle. CDR3 length equals 13 residues. The CDR3 DNA reads as TGTGCCAGCAGATTTACGGTGAACACTGAAGCTTTCTTT. The encoded protein is CASRFTVNTEAFF.

This clone was observed at least ten times. This chain joins TRBV7-2 and TRBJ1-2; tentative D call: TRBD1 (6 bases). The CDR3 runs to 14 residues. Germline V gene data show CDR1 as SGHTA and CDR2 as FQGNSA. Trimming removed 2 bases at V and 14 bases at J, with 21 bases between. The CDR3 loop is CASSLYITGRGLTF. For the CDR3, the DNA is TGTGCCAGCAGCTTATATATTACCGGCCGGGGGCTAACCTTC.

This clone has just a few counts. The chain uses TRBV10-1 and TRBJ1-1, with 7 bases lining up with TRBD1. The CDR3 totals 15 residues. With 2 bases clipped from V and 4 bases from J, the junction kept 7 bases outside the gene matches. Germline V lookup: CDR1 WNHNN, CDR2 SYGVQD (reference sequence). The CDR3 region is CASSEDPGGVTEAFF. DNA for the CDR3: TGCGCCAGCAGTGAGGATCCAGGGGGAGTCACTGAAGCTTTCTTT.

In this sample, this clone turned up once. The chain uses TRBV6-6 and TRBJ1-1; 9 bases are a match to TRBD1. The J segment lost 1 base and the V segment lost 6 bases, leaving 3 bases of the junction unmatched. The CDR3 covers 14 residues. CDR1 MNHNY and CDR2 SVGAGI come from the germline V gene (reference sequence). The CDR3 region is CASRKGQGNTEAFF. In DNA, the CDR3 is TGTGCCAGCAGAAAGGGACAGGGGAACACTGAAGCTTTCTTT.

The chain has TRBV14 and TRBJ2-5; 10 bases line up with TRBD1. The V and J ends lost 4 bases and 4 bases, in that order; junction bases with no gene match: 0. From germline, CDR1 is SGHDN and CDR2 FVKESK. The CDR3 is 13 residues long. CDR3 DNA: TGTGCCAGCAGCCGGACAGGGGGAGAGACCCAGTACTTC. Translation gives CASSRTGGETQYF.

The chain combines TRBV25-1 with TRBJ2-5, with 9 bases matching TRBD1. J gave up 1 base and V 5 bases, and 8 bases lay outside the gene matches. Looked up from germline, CDR1 is MGHDK and CDR2 is SYGVNS. The CDR3 covers 16 residues. CDR3 sequence (DNA): TGTGCCAGCAGTCCATCCGGGACAGGGCTCCAAGAGACCCAGTACTTC. It is translated as CASSPSGTGLQETQYF. Complete variable domain (other parts from reference TRBV25-1 and TRBJ2-5): EADIYQTPRYLVIGTGKKITLECSQTMGHDKMYWYQQDPGMELHLIHYSYGVNSTEKGDLSSESTVSRIRTEHFPLTLESARPSHTSQYLCASSPSGTGLQETQYFGPGTRLLVL.

The chain is built from TRBV19 and TRBJ1-4; no firm D call. The germline CDR1 and CDR2 sequences are LNHDA and SQIVND (reference sequence). V was cut by 6 bases and J by 5 bases, with 10 bases left in between. The CDR3 has 13 residues. The CDR3 nucleotides are TGTGCCAGTAGCAGACTTCCGAATGAAAAACTGTTTTTT. Amino acid sequence: CASSRLPNEKLFF.

This clone came up once. The V gene is TRBV4-1, the J gene TRBJ2-1; D perhaps matches TRBD2 (5 bases). The CDR3 is 14 residues long. Trimming stripped 2 bases from V and 7 bases from J, with 12 bases between. Germline-derived CDR1 and CDR2 are MGHRA and YSYEKL. The CDR3 coding sequence is TGCGCCAGCAGCCAACCTCTAGCCGGGAATGAGCAGTTCTTC. Its protein is CASSQPLAGNEQFF.